The clone carrying this TCR beta chain was counted a few times. What it recognizes is unknown. The data are from a study of human T cells and chemical hapten exposure. About the research overall: Small differences in pooled library volume mainly drove the variation in TCR yields per sample.

The CDR3 has 15 residues. V dropped 2 bases and J dropped 6 bases, with 16 bases sitting between them. The germline CDR1 and CDR2 sequences are MNHEY and SVGEGT. TCRdb itself ran the RACE reads through MiXCR, one entry per CDR3 protein. The sample lists around 380,000 distinct CDR3 sequences; around 5.5% were seen once. Time point indicated: pre-sensitization, week 0. Described treatment: therapeutic diphenylcyclopropenone sensitization with weekly scalp DPC. Blood sampling occurred before each patch-test application. Patients had alopecia, were aged 18 to 70, and were not pregnant. Findings and limits, study-wide: With DPC sensitization, TCRs exceeding 1 in 1000 frequency showed no change.

The rearrangement links TRBV6-2 or TRBV6-3 to TRBJ1-2, with TRBD1 as a possible D gene (5 bases). The clonotype comes from a young woman with alopecia areata. Some clones in this sample may be carry-over from other donors' samples. This specimen consisted of whole blood, obtained in connection with sensitization to the hapten diphenylcyclopropenone (DPC). Here the CDR3 DNA reads TGTGCCAGCAGTTACAAGGACACGCCAGGCAATGGCTACACCTTC. Protein: CASSYKDTPGNGYTF.